The clone carrying this T cell receptor (beta chain) was recorded a few times. The antigen remains undetermined. The data are from a study of T cell responses to AZD1222 COVID-19 vaccine. Trimming shortened V by 0 bases and J by 4 bases, and 13 bases separated the two germline ends. CDR1 and CDR2 from the germline V gene are SGHRS and YFSETQ. There are 15 residues in the CDR3. The study, taken as a whole, reports: White British people made up most donors, females outnumbered males, and clonal diversity was possibly underestimated. After the peak T cell response, and only then, were repertoires sampled.

Using immunoSEQ multiplex PCR, the repertoire was profiled, and TCRdb retains in-frame clones only, with some absent. The sample records 150,000 to 200,000 clones, more than 85% being singletons. Specimen: peripheral blood, collected 28 days after the second AZD1222 dose. The chain recombines TRBV5-1 with TRBJ1-1, with D perhaps TRBD1 (6 bases). This TCR came from an adult who received the AZD1222 COVID-19 vaccine. The CDR3 spells CASSLELGGGTEAFF. CDR3 coding DNA: TGCGCCAGCAGCTTGGAACTCGGAGGGGGCACTGAAGCTTTCTTT.